Detailed here is one TCR beta chain. The antigen is undetermined. TCR alpha and TCR beta cDNA libraries carrying sample barcodes and UMIs were produced by 5'RACE using constant-segment primers. TCRdb fed the 5' RACE reads into MiXCR, producing one record per CDR3 protein. The table lists 250,000 to 300,000 distinct CDR3 sequences, around 15% of them singletons, with 22% in the top ten. The sample belongs to a study of T-cell memory formation after mild COVID-19. Notes on the study in general: Nothing confirmed that second-wave clones peaking on day 37 were specific for SARS-CoV-2.

The sample comprised PBMCs or a T cell subset sorted from them (not recorded which). The sequence was obtained from a man between 18 and 35 years old who had mild COVID-19 (a few samples of this study predate the infection). Cell type and time point are not known.

The CDR3 DNA follows: TGTGCCAGCAGCAAATGGGACAGGGGTATACACGAGCAGTACGTC. It translates to CASSKWDRGIHEQYV. The V and J genes are TRBV7-9 and TRBJ2-7; 10 bases align to TRBD1. Germline assignment: CDR1 SEHNR and CDR2 FQNEAQ (reference sequence). The CDR3 runs 15 residues. Trimming took 5 bases from V and 5 from J; bases not matched to a gene: 9.